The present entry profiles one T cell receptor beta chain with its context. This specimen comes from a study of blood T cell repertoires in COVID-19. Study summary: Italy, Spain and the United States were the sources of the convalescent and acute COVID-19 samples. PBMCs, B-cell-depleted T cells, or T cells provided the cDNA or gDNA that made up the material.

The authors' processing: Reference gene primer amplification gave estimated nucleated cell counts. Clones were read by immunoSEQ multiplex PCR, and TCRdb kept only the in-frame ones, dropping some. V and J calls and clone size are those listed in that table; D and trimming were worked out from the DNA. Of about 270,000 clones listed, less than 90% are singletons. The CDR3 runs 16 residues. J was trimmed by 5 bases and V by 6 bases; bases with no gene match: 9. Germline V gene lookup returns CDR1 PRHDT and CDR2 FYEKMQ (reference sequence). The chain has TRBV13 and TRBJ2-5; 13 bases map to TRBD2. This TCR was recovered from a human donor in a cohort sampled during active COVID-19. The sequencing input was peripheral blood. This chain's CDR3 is CASSYGGTSGTETQYF. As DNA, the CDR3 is TGTGCCAGCAGTTACGGGGGGACTAGCGGGACCGAGACCCAGTACTTC.